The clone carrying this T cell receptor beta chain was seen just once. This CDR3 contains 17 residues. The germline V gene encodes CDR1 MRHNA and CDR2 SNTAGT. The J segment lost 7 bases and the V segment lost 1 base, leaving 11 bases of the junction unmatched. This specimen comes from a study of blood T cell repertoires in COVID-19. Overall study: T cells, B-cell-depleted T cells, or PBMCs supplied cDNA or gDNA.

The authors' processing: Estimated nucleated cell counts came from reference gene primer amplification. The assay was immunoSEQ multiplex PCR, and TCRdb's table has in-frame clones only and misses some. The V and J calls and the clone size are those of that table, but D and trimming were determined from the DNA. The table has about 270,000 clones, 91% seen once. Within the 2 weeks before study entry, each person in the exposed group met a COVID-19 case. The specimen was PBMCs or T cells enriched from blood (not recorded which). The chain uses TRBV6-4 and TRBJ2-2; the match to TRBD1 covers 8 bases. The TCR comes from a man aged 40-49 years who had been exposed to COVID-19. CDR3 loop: CASSDWTGLGAIGELFF. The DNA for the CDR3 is TGTGCCAGCAGTGACTGGACAGGGCTCGGGGCTATCGGGGAGCTGTTTTTT.